Listed below are T cell receptor beta chains from one sample, sequenced in a study of control samples from healthy donors and cancer patients. Assay: immunoSEQ multiplex PCR; the TCRdb copy retains only in-frame clones and omits some. The profile shows some 130,000 clones, roughly 92% of them singletons. Specimen: blood. These receptors were obtained from a man aged 25-40 years in good health. The CDR3 runs from the conserved cysteine through the conserved F or W. Each record gives: V gene, J gene, clone size, D gene, CDR3 protein, CDR3 DNA. The D gene is left open where the match is weak. Rows give clone size only sometimes, using once, few, many, or a class for an expanded clone.

TRBV6-5	TRBJ1-3	-	-	CASSYSAAISGNTIYF	TGTGCCAGCAGTTACTCTGCAGCTATCTCTGGAAACACCATATATTTT
TRBV10-3	TRBJ1-2	few	-	CAISEQSSTVHYGYTF	TGTGCCATCTCGGAACAGAGCTCGACGGTCCACTATGGCTACACCTTC
TRBV5-1	TRBJ1-1	-	TRBD1	CASSSGTGGEVRTEAFF	TGCGCCAGCAGTTCCGGGACAGGGGGCGAGGTTCGCACTGAAGCTTTCTTT
TRBV6-5	TRBJ1-4	-	-	CASSYLRGATNEKLFF	TGTGCCAGCAGTTACCTACGAGGTGCAACTAATGAAAAACTGTTTTTT
TRBV15	TRBJ2-7	-	-	CATSRTVSYEQYF	TGTGCCACCAGCAGGACGGTCTCCTACGAGCAGTACTTC
TRBV28	TRBJ2-7	-	TRBD2	CASGRTRSSYEQYF	TGTGCCAGCGGTAGGACTAGGAGCTCCTACGAGCAGTACTTC
TRBV6-5	TRBJ2-7	-	-	CASSQRTVYEQYF	TGTGCCAGCAGTCAACGTACTGTTTACGAGCAGTACTTC
TRBV6-2/TRBV6-3	TRBJ2-3	-	-	CASSPYYSTDTQYF	TGTGCCAGCAGTCCCTATTACAGCACAGATACGCAGTATTTT
TRBV30	TRBJ2-3	-	-	CAWSASIDTQYF	TGTGCCTGGAGTGCCTCTATAGATACGCAGTATTTT
TRBV7-8	TRBJ1-2	-	-	CASSLFTGPGANYGYTF	TGTGCCAGCAGCTTATTTACGGGCCCGGGAGCTAACTATGGCTACACCTTC
TRBV11-3	TRBJ2-7	-	TRBD2	CASSLELADYEQYF	TGTGCCAGCAGCTTAGAACTAGCGGATTACGAGCAGTACTTC
TRBV9	TRBJ2-7	-	TRBD1	CASSVRDRNYEQYF	TGTGCCAGCAGCGTCCGGGACAGGAACTACGAGCAGTACTTC
TRBV5-1	TRBJ2-5	-	-	CASSLGTAQETQYF	TGCGCCAGCAGCTTGGGGACCGCCCAAGAGACCCAGTACTTC
TRBV4-1	TRBJ2-7	-	TRBD1	CASSSPGQGSPEQYF	TGCGCCAGCAGCTCCCCGGGACAGGGGTCCCCCGAGCAGTACTTC
TRBV7-9	TRBJ2-1	-	-	CASSSPEDNEQFF	TGTGCCAGCAGCTCCCCGGAGGACAATGAGCAGTTCTTC
TRBV10-2	TRBJ2-1	-	TRBD2	CASRIAGAYNEQFF	TGCGCCAGCAGAATAGCGGGAGCCTACAATGAGCAGTTCTTC
TRBV29-1	TRBJ1-1	-	TRBD1	CSATNRGNTEAFF	TGCAGCGCTACCAACAGGGGGAACACTGAAGCTTTCTTT
TRBV7-9	TRBJ1-1	-	TRBD1	CASRMEDRGKSEAFF	TGTGCCAGCAGAATGGAGGACAGGGGTAAATCTGAAGCTTTCTTT
TRBV6-5	TRBJ2-7	-	-	CASSYSVGYEQYF	TGTGCCAGCAGTTACTCGGTGGGGTACGAGCAGTACTTC
TRBV6-5	TRBJ2-3	-	TRBD2	CASAPGLATDTQYF	TGTGCCAGCGCCCCGGGACTAGCGACAGATACGCAGTATTTT
TRBV2	TRBJ1-4	-	-	CASTLDAWNEKLFF	TGTGCCAGCACCCTGGACGCCTGGAATGAAAAACTGTTTTTT
TRBV29-1	TRBJ2-1	few	-	CSVEPTSFLPFF	TGCAGCGTTGAACCAACTAGCTTCCTCCCGTTCTTC
TRBV27	TRBJ2-2	-	TRBD2	CASSLRASGRLDGELFF	TGTGCCAGCAGTTTAAGGGCTAGCGGGAGATTGGACGGGGAGCTGTTTTTT
TRBV28	TRBJ1-3	-	-	CASRHRESGNTIYF	TGTGCCAGCCGCCACAGGGAATCTGGAAACACCATATATTTT
TRBV6-6	TRBJ2-2	-	-	CASSYSETVNTGELFF	TGTGCCAGCAGTTACTCGGAGACGGTGAACACCGGGGAGCTGTTTTTT
TRBV7-9	TRBJ1-1	-	TRBD1	CASRPKTGGTEAFF	TGTGCCAGCAGACCCAAGACAGGGGGCACTGAAGCTTTCTTT
TRBV5-1	TRBJ2-3	-	-	CASSRDKTTGTDTQYF	TGCGCCAGCAGCCGGGACAAAACCACCGGGACAGATACGCAGTATTTT
TRBV7-2	TRBJ2-5	-	TRBD1	CASSDRTGGEVETQYF	TGTGCCAGCAGCGATCGAACAGGGGGCGAGGTAGAGACCCAGTACTTC
TRBV6-2/TRBV6-3	TRBJ2-1	-	TRBD2	CASSPPSGKKFF	TGTGCCAGCAGTCCCCCTAGCGGGAAAAAGTTCTTC